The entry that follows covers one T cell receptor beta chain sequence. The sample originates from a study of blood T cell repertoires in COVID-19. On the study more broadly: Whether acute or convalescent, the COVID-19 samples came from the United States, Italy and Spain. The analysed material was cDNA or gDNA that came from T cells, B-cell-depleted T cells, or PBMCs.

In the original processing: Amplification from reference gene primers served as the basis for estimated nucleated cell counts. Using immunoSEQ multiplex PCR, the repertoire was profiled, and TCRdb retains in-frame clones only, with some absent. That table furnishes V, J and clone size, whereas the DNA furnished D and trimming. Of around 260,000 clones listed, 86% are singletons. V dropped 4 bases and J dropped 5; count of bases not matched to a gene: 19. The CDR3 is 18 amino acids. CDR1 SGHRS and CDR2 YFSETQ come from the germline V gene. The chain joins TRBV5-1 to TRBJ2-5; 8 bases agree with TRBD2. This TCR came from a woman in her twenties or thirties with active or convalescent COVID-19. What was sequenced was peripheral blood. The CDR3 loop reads CASSIKRGGLGLDETQYF. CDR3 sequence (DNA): TGCGCCAGCAGCATCAAACGGGGGGGCCTTGGGTTGGATGAGACCCAGTACTTC. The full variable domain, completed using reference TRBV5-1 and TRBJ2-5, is KAGVTQTPRYLIKTRGQQVTLSCSPISGHRSVSWYQQTPGQGLQFLFEYFSETQRNKGNFPGRFSGRQFSNSRSEMNVSTLELGDSALYLCASSIKRGGLGLDETQYFGPGTRLLVL.